This T cell receptor (beta chain) was documented in a study of OX40 agonist ivuxolimab in advanced cancers. Study in general: In this trial design, patients received ivuxolimab intravenously at 0.01 to 10 mg/kg every 2 weeks. Findings and limits, study-wide: CD8+ T cells showed, on average, more clonal expansion than CD4+ cells.

Measured with immunoSEQ multiplex PCR; TCRdb has only the in-frame clones, and not every one. In the table there are over 10,000 clones, around two thirds of which are singletons. In this sample, this clone is medium-sized. No antigen is known for it. Sequencing used CD4+ or CD8+ T cells sorted from blood, obtained in a trial of the OX40 agonist ivuxolimab. This TCR was sampled from an adult with an advanced solid tumor such as melanoma, head and neck, liver or kidney cancer.

CDR3 nucleotides: TGTGCCAGCAGTTTGGGCAGGTCGGACAATGAGCAGTTCTTC. This translates into CASSLGRSDNEQFF. The rearrangement links TRBV28 to TRBJ2-1; no clear D. From germline, CDR1 is MDHEN and CDR2 SYDVKM. The CDR3 runs to 14 residues. V was clipped by 3 bases and J by 5 bases, with 11 bases between them.